The sequence of this T cell receptor (beta chain) was determined in a study of T-cell memory formation after mild COVID-19 (dated by TCRdb to the early 2020s). Broadly, across the study: Most TCR sequence clusters were specific to one of the two donors. In a couple of donors, T-cell clones that expanded and contracted after mild COVID-19 were tracked by sequencing TCRalpha and TCRbeta repertoires over time. Two young, previously healthy adult volunteers made up the cohort, one male and one female. What the research found in general, with its limitations: Contracting CD4+ clones turned up mainly in the CM and EM memory subsets, whereas EMRA was where CD8+ clones were enriched. From day 15 to 85, contracting clones showed balanced CD4/CD8 phenotypes, whereas a second wave of clones that expanded from day 15 to 37 leaned towards CD4+. The study included only two mild cases, and larger cohorts that include severe cases with pre-infection samples were judged to be necessary. Some responding clones were detected in pre-infection memory, which suggested that pre-existing cross-reactive memory T cells had joined the SARS-CoV-2 response. SARS-CoV-2 specificity was not confirmed for the second-wave clones peaking on day 37.

To note about this clonotype: Its antigen remains undetermined. No base qualities exist here, and no much larger clone lies one base off it.

Looking up the germline V gene (reference sequence) yields CDR1 LNHDA and CDR2 SQIVND. V loses 7 bases, J loses 6 bases, and the germline ends lie 19 bases apart. CDR3 length: 15 amino acids, cysteine to phenylalanine. Only the CDR3 part of the read is kept: 45 bases, read in frame from the first base. Ficoll-Paque density gradient centrifugation was the method used to isolate PBMCs. Sequencing was carried out with an Illumina NovaSeq 6000. TCRalpha and TCRbeta cDNA libraries were constructed by 5'RACE with constant-segment primers, with sample barcodes and unique molecular identifiers being introduced. Trizol reagent was used to extract RNA from every sample. Library amplification was performed in two PCR steps, and a second sample barcode and Illumina TruSeq adapters were introduced in the second step. Sequencing of the libraries was done on an Illumina NovaSeq, producing 2 x 150 bp paired-end reads. Per the source publication's procedure: The reads were demultiplexed and collapsed into UMI-guided consensus sequences using migec v1.2.7. Using mixcr v2.1.11, the UMI consensuses were aligned to TRA and TRB V and J templates and assembled into clonotypes. A clonotype was counted as expanded or contracted only when both edgeR and NoisET called the clonotype significant, with the noise models trained on biological replicates. For edgeR calls, the thresholds were a false discovery rate-adjusted p below 0.01 and a log2 fold-change of 1. As an exploratory analysis of dynamics, max-normalized trajectories of the 1000 most abundant clonotypes were examined by PCA with hierarchical clustering. Each responding clone was given a CD4 or CD8 phenotype based on the CD4+ and CD8+ repertoires, which had been sequenced separately. TCRdb passed the public sequencing reads through fastp at Q25 and MiXCR, retaining productive beta sequences. One record per CDR3 amino acid sequence lists the most common genes and DNA. These V and J calls rely on TCRdb rather than the paper's analysis. Within this sample are roughly 510,000 distinct CDR3 sequences, with roughly 17% of them counted one time only. Roughly 8.2% of the sample rests with the top ten.

The sequenced sample was PBMCs or a T cell subset sorted from them (not recorded which). The clonotype originates from an adult woman who had mild COVID-19 (a few samples of this study predate the infection). The sample titles of this study are shuffled in the database, so cell type and time point are left out; the donor was told from shared clones. The sequence is built from TRBV19 and TRBJ2-1; the D gene is perhaps TRBD2, on 5 matching bases. The base sequence is TGTGCCAGTAATTTAGGACTGGGGAAGGGCAATGAGCAGTTCTTC. It codes for CASNLGLGKGNEQFF.